The 13 T cell receptor beta chains below were found in one sample sequenced in a study of blood T cells in healthy people across ages. Using a J-beta primer mix together with a sample-barcoded 5' primer, a second PCR was run for roughly 6 to 12 cycles. TCRdb analysed the 5' RACE reads with MiXCR anew, one entry per CDR3 protein. Among approximately 1,700,000 distinct CDR3 sequences listed, around 42% were seen once. Input material: blood. Source of these receptors: a human donor in good health.

This clonotype came up a few times. The gene calls are TRBV6-5 and TRBJ1-2; 7 nucleotides line up with TRBD1. Germline assignment: CDR1 MNHEY and CDR2 SVGAGI. This CDR3 is built from 13 residues. The V gene end was trimmed by 5 bases and the J gene end by 5 bases; junction bases not matched to a gene: 5. The CDR3 reads CASSIGQVYGYTF. CDR3 DNA: TGTGCCAGCAGTATAGGACAGGTGTATGGCTACACCTTC.

A remark on this clonotype: The junction shows a germline mismatch at one end, possibly a read error. CDR3: CAGSSQMGPGEKLFF. CDR3 in DNA: TGTGCCGGCAGTTCCCAAATGGGGCCGGGGGAAAAACTGTTTTTT. V and J are TRBV7-2 and TRBJ1-4; possible D gene TRBD1, 5 bases. The germline V gene has CDR1 SGHTA and CDR2 FQGNSA. The CDR3 contains 15 residues.

The CDR3 DNA follows: TGTGCCAGCAGCTTAGATCGGGGGGGTGGTCAAAACATTCAGTACTTC. It translates to CASSLDRGGGQNIQYF. The chain carries TRBV7-2 and TRBJ2-4; 8 bases align to TRBD2. V dropped 1 base and J dropped 5; count of bases not matched to a gene: 7. The CDR3 loop spans 16 amino acids. Per the germline V gene, CDR1 is SGHTA and CDR2 is FQGNSA.

As regards this clonotype: Relative to the germline gene, one junction end is altered; a read error may explain this. The J gene is TRBJ2-6, the V gene TRBV7-9; 9 bases match TRBD1. The CDR3 runs to 18 residues. From germline, CDR1 is SEHNR and CDR2 FQNEAQ (reference sequence). In DNA form, the CDR3 reads TGTGCCAGCAGCTTAGAACAGGGGGCCCTCTCTGGGGCCAGCGTCCTGACTTTC. This sequence encodes CASSLEQGALSGASVLTF.

In its sample, this clonotype was seen a few times. This rearrangement joins TRBV7-2 to TRBJ2-3; D is uncertain. The CDR3 contains 17 residues. V was clipped by 2 bases and J by 2 bases, with 17 bases between them. Germline CDR1 is SGHTA and CDR2 is FQGNSA. The CDR3 here is CASSLRNLMSFTDTQYF. CDR3 nucleotides: TGTGCCAGCAGCTTAAGGAACCTCATGAGCTTCACAGATACGCAGTATTTT.

The CDR3 loop is CASSFSGGTNTGELFF. CDR3 bases: TGTGCCAGCAGCTTCAGCGGGGGTACGAACACCGGGGAGCTGTTTTTT. The rearrangement uses TRBV7-2 and TRBJ2-2, with 8 bases fitting TRBD2. V lost 3 bases and J lost 0; bases outside the gene matches: 3. The germline V gene has CDR1 SGHTA and CDR2 FQGNSA. The CDR3 sequence is 16 residues long.

The chain carries TRBV6-5 and TRBJ2-7; 9 bases line up with TRBD1. The CDR3 consists of 14 residues. Germline V gives CDR1 MNHEY, CDR2 SVGAGI. V was clipped by 5 bases and J by 5 bases; unmatched bases: 7. CDR3 bases: TGTGCCAGCAGTCCGCTGGGACAGGGTAACGAGCAGTACTTC. This translates into CASSPLGQGNEQYF.

This clonotype was detected a few times. The J gene is TRBJ1-1, the V gene TRBV20-1; TRBD1 aligns across 9 bases. The CDR3 length is 12 residues. Germline V gives CDR1 DFQATT, CDR2 SNEGSKA (reference sequence). J lost 4 bases, V lost 5 bases, and 2 bases had no gene match. This chain's CDR3 is CSARDRVTEAFF. CDR3 coding DNA: TGCAGTGCTCGGGACAGGGTCACTGAAGCTTTCTTT.

Only one count was recorded for this clonotype. V usage is TRBV6-2 or TRBV6-3 and J usage is TRBJ1-5; D is uncertain. V was cut by 3 bases and J by 0 bases, with 12 bases left in between. This CDR3 has 16 amino acids. The V gene's germline CDR1 is MNHEY and CDR2 SVGEGT. Here the CDR3 DNA reads TGTGCCAGCAGTTATTTAAGTGTAAATAGCAATCAGCCCCAGCATTTT. It codes for CASSYLSVNSNQPQHF.

This clonotype showed up just once. The V and J genes are TRBV20-1 and TRBJ2-1; D possibly matches TRBD1 or TRBD2 (6 bases each). CDR1 and CDR2 (germline): DFQATT, SNEGSKA (reference sequence). Trimming stripped 6 bases from V and 5 bases from J, with 20 bases between. The CDR3 has 15 amino acids. The CDR3 region is CSAPDGGRADNEQFF. In DNA, the CDR3 is TGCAGTGCCCCGGACGGGGGCCGAGCCGACAATGAGCAGTTCTTC.

With regard to this clonotype: The junction shows a germline mismatch at one end, possibly a read error. The V and J genes are TRBV7-2 and TRBJ2-2; possible D gene TRBD1, 5 bases. CDR1 and CDR2 from the germline V gene are SGHTA and FQGNSA. The CDR3 has 11 amino acids. The CDR3 DNA reads TGTGCCTGCAGGGCCCCCGGGGAGCTGTTTTTT. Encoded protein: CACRAPGELFF.

This clonotype was picked up a small number of times. This chain connects TRBV5-4 to TRBJ1-4; D may be TRBD1 (5 bases). This CDR3 comprises 14 residues. The germline CDR1 and CDR2 sequences are SGHNT and YYREEE (reference sequence). The germline V and J ends were trimmed by 5 bases and 6 bases, with 14 bases remaining between them. This CDR3 reads CASRQWGDDEKLFF. The CDR3 DNA sequence: TGTGCCAGCAGGCAATGGGGCGACGATGAAAAACTGTTTTTT.

The CDR3 here is CASSQDKRFTDTQYF. CDR3 DNA: TGTGCCAGCAGCCAAGATAAGCGTTTCACAGATACGCAGTATTTT. The rearrangement links TRBV3-1 to TRBJ2-3; no firm D call. V lost 0 bases to trimming and J lost 2 bases, with 9 bases between them. Germline V gives CDR1 LGHDT, CDR2 YNNKEL (reference sequence). The CDR3 has 15 amino acids.